This T cell receptor beta chain was profiled in a study of blood T cell repertoires in COVID-19. Whole-study context: COVID-19 samples collected from the United States, Italy and Spain covered acute and convalescent phases. The cDNA or gDNA used as material had been derived from T cells, B-cell-depleted T cells, or PBMCs.

With regard to this clone: This same CDR3 is encoded by further DNA sequences in the sample.

V was cut by 8 bases and J by 9 bases, with 11 bases left in between. This CDR3 spans 11 amino acids. Germline values: CDR1 MDHEN, CDR2 SYDVKM. Under the authors' procedure: Amplification with reference gene primers provided the estimates of nucleated cell counts. Generated by immunoSEQ multiplex PCR, the TCRdb table keeps only in-frame clones and is missing some. V and J calls and clone size are those listed in that table; D and trimming were worked out from the DNA. This sample carries 250,000 to 350,000 clones, 88% of them seen once, and the ten largest clones take roughly 12%. This clonotype was obtained from a woman younger than 45 with COVID-19, enrolled during active disease. The sequencing sample was made of peripheral blood. The genes are TRBV28 and TRBJ1-5; the D gene is possibly TRBD1 (5 bases). CDR3 sequence: CASSPRGPQHF. As DNA, the CDR3 is TGTGCCAGCTCCCCAAGGGGGCCCCAGCATTTT. Supplemented by reference TRBV28 and TRBJ1-5, the full variable domain reads DVKVTQSSRYLVKRTGEKVFLECVQDMDHENMFWYRQDPGLGLRLIYFSYDVKMKEKGDIPEGYSVSREKKERFSLILESASTNQTSMYLCASSPRGPQHFGDGTRLSIL.